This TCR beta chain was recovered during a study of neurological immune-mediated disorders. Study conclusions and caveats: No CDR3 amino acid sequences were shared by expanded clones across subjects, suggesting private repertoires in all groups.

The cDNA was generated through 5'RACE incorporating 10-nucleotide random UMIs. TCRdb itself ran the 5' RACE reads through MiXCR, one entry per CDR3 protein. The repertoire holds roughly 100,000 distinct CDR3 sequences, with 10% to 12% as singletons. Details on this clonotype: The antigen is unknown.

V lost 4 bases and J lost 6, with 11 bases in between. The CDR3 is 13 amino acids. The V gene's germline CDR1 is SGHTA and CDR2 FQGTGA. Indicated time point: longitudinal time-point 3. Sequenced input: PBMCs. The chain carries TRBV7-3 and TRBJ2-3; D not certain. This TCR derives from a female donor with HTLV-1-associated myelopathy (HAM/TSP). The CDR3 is CASSSDNRDTQYF. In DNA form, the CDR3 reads TGTGCCAGCAGCTCCGATAACCGCGATACGCAGTATTTT.